This is a list of T cell receptor beta chains from one sample in a study of Graves' ophthalmopathy and Graves' hyperthyroidism. One entry per CDR3 protein, called by TCRdb with MiXCR from the multiplex PCR reads. Among 680,000 or so distinct CDR3 sequences, 20% to 25% were seen once, and the ten largest hold around 7%. Sequencing was carried out using peripheral blood. These receptors were obtained from a woman in her late teens or twenties with stable Graves' hyperthyroidism. Some clones in this sample may be carry-over from other donors' samples. Both conserved end residues are part of each CDR3. Fields, in order: V gene, clone size, J gene, D gene, CDR3 DNA, CDR3 protein. The D gene is left open where the match is weak. Size tells how often a clone was seen (once, few, many) or the class of an expanded clone, and some rows leave it out.

V gene: TRBV20-1; clone size: many; J gene: TRBJ1-5; D gene: .; CDR3 DNA: TGCAGTGCTGCGGACGGTTTAGCAAATCAGCCCCAGCATTTT; CDR3 protein: CSAADGLANQPQHF
V gene: TRBV18; clone size: .; J gene: TRBJ1-2; D gene: TRBD1; CDR3 DNA: TGTGCCAGCTCACCACCCTCGGGACAGCGGGATGGCTACACCTTC; CDR3 protein: CASSPPSGQRDGYTF
V gene: TRBV4-1; clone size: many; J gene: TRBJ2-4; D gene: TRBD1; CDR3 DNA: TGCGCCAGCAGCCAAGGGAGGGACAGGGGGTCCAAAAACATTCAGTACTTC; CDR3 protein: CASSQGRDRGSKNIQYF
V gene: TRBV24-1; clone size: .; J gene: TRBJ2-2; D gene: .; CDR3 DNA: TGTGCCACCAGTGAACCTAACAGCGGGGAGCTGTTTTTT; CDR3 protein: CATSEPNSGELFF
V gene: TRBV13; clone size: .; J gene: TRBJ2-7; D gene: TRBD2; CDR3 DNA: TGTGCCAGCAGCTTAGCTACTAGCGGGGACTACGAGCAGTACTTC; CDR3 protein: CASSLATSGDYEQYF
V gene: TRBV11-1; clone size: many; J gene: TRBJ1-2; D gene: .; CDR3 DNA: TGTGCCAGCAGCCCACCCCTGATGGGTCCTAACTATGGCTACACCTTC; CDR3 protein: CASSPPLMGPNYGYTF
V gene: TRBV12-3/TRBV12-4; clone size: .; J gene: TRBJ1-5; D gene: .; CDR3 DNA: TGTGCCAGCAGTTTCGGTGGGGGTGGCAATCAGCCCCAGCATTTT; CDR3 protein: CASSFGGGGNQPQHF
V gene: TRBV19; clone size: many; J gene: TRBJ2-2; D gene: .; CDR3 DNA: TGTGCCAGCAGCCGGGGGACTCTCTTGGAAGGGGAGCTGTTTTTT; CDR3 protein: CASSRGTLLEGELFF
V gene: TRBV2; clone size: .; J gene: TRBJ2-7; D gene: TRBD1; CDR3 DNA: TGTGCCAGCAGTGAACAGGGGGCGATCTACGAGCAGTACTTC; CDR3 protein: CASSEQGAIYEQYF
V gene: TRBV6-1; clone size: many; J gene: TRBJ1-6; D gene: TRBD1; CDR3 DNA: TGTGCCGGCAGTGGGACAGGGGAATCACCCCTCCACTTT; CDR3 protein: CAGSGTGESPLHF
V gene: TRBV2; clone size: many; J gene: TRBJ2-4; D gene: TRBD2; CDR3 DNA: TGTGCCAGCAGTCCAGGACTAGCGATTAAGTACTTC; CDR3 protein: CASSPGLAIKYF
V gene: TRBV5-1; clone size: many; J gene: TRBJ1-3; D gene: .; CDR3 DNA: TGCGCCAGCAGCTTGGGAGGAAACCCAGGGGACACCATATATTTT; CDR3 protein: CASSLGGNPGDTIYF
V gene: TRBV7-2; clone size: .; J gene: TRBJ2-7; D gene: .; CDR3 DNA: TGTGCCAGCAGCAGAGAGGGGACACACTCCTACGAGCAGTACTTC; CDR3 protein: CASSREGTHSYEQYF
V gene: TRBV12-3/TRBV12-4; clone size: many; J gene: TRBJ2-2; D gene: .; CDR3 DNA: TGTGCCAGCAGTCCGATCACCGGGGAGCTGTTTTTT; CDR3 protein: CASSPITGELFF
V gene: TRBV5-6; clone size: .; J gene: TRBJ2-7; D gene: TRBD1; CDR3 DNA: TGTGCCAGCAGCCCGGGACAGATCATCTACGAGCAGTACTTC; CDR3 protein: CASSPGQIIYEQYF
V gene: TRBV30; clone size: many; J gene: TRBJ2-5; D gene: .; CDR3 DNA: TGTGCCTGCATAGGGGAGACCCAGTACTTC; CDR3 protein: CACIGETQYF
V gene: TRBV6-2/TRBV6-3; clone size: .; J gene: TRBJ2-3; D gene: TRBD2; CDR3 DNA: TGTGCCAGCAGTTCTCTAAGCGGGAGGGATACGCAGTATTTT; CDR3 protein: CASSSLSGRDTQYF
V gene: TRBV28; clone size: few; J gene: TRBJ1-1; D gene: .; CDR3 DNA: TGTGCCAGCAGCGCAGGGACGATAGGTGACACTGAAGCTTTCTTT; CDR3 protein: CASSAGTIGDTEAFF
V gene: TRBV28; clone size: many; J gene: TRBJ2-7; D gene: TRBD1; CDR3 DNA: TGTGCCAGCAGTAACTGGGAACAGGGGAAGGCCGAGCAGTACTTC; CDR3 protein: CASSNWEQGKAEQYF
V gene: TRBV5-6; clone size: few; J gene: TRBJ2-7; D gene: .; CDR3 DNA: TGTGCCAGCAGCTCCCTGGGGGCAGGATCCGAGCAGTACTTC; CDR3 protein: CASSSLGAGSEQYF
V gene: TRBV6-1; clone size: many; J gene: TRBJ2-5; D gene: .; CDR3 DNA: TGTGCCAGCTCCCGATTGGAGACCCAGTACTTC; CDR3 protein: CASSRLETQYF
V gene: TRBV19; clone size: few; J gene: TRBJ1-1; D gene: .; CDR3 DNA: TGTGCCAGTAAAAATCGAAAAAACACTGAAGCTTTCTTT; CDR3 protein: CASKNRKNTEAFF
V gene: TRBV20-1; clone size: .; J gene: TRBJ1-2; D gene: .; CDR3 DNA: TGCAGTGCTAGAGCCTCTAACTATGGCTACACCTTC; CDR3 protein: CSARASNYGYTF
V gene: TRBV30; clone size: few; J gene: TRBJ1-2; D gene: .; CDR3 DNA: TGTGCCTGGAAAGGGGCCGGGGTATATGGTGGCTACACCTTC; CDR3 protein: CAWKGAGVYGGYTF
V gene: TRBV7-8; clone size: few; J gene: TRBJ1-1; D gene: .; CDR3 DNA: TGTGCCAGCAGCTTGGTCAGGACTGAAGCTTTCTTT; CDR3 protein: CASSLVRTEAFF
V gene: TRBV6-1; clone size: .; J gene: TRBJ2-7; D gene: .; CDR3 DNA: TGTGCCAGCAGTCCTTCAGGGGCTAACTACGAGCAGTACTTC; CDR3 protein: CASSPSGANYEQYF
V gene: TRBV7-3; clone size: .; J gene: TRBJ2-7; D gene: .; CDR3 DNA: TGTGCCAGCAGCTTAAATGCAGGGTACGAGCAGTACTTC; CDR3 protein: CASSLNAGYEQYF
V gene: TRBV6-5; clone size: many; J gene: TRBJ1-1; D gene: .; CDR3 DNA: TGTGCCAGCAGTTACGGCGCATTAGTCACTGAAGCTTTCTTT; CDR3 protein: CASSYGALVTEAFF
V gene: TRBV9; clone size: many; J gene: TRBJ1-1; D gene: .; CDR3 DNA: TGTGCCAGCAGCGTTTGGACAGAGAACACTGAAGCTTTCTTT; CDR3 protein: CASSVWTENTEAFF
V gene: TRBV6-1; clone size: .; J gene: TRBJ2-7; D gene: TRBD2; CDR3 DNA: TGTGCCAGCAGTGCCCGCCGGGCGGGAGATTCCTACGAGCAGTACTTC; CDR3 protein: CASSARRAGDSYEQYF
V gene: TRBV6-1; clone size: many; J gene: TRBJ1-1; D gene: .; CDR3 DNA: TGTGCCAGCAGTGAACGGGGGGGCCTCGGCACTGAAGCTTTCTTT; CDR3 protein: CASSERGGLGTEAFF
V gene: TRBV4-1; clone size: .; J gene: TRBJ1-2; D gene: .; CDR3 DNA: TGCGCCAGCAAAAAAACGGGCGGCTATGGCTACACCTTC; CDR3 protein: CASKKTGGYGYTF
V gene: TRBV12-3/TRBV12-4; clone size: many; J gene: TRBJ2-4; D gene: TRBD1; CDR3 DNA: TGTGCCAGCAGTTTAAGGGACAGGGGGATTAAGTACTTC; CDR3 protein: CASSLRDRGIKYF
V gene: TRBV19; clone size: many; J gene: TRBJ1-6; D gene: .; CDR3 DNA: TGTGCCAGTAGTCGCTTCCGGGGAGATTCACCCCTCCACTTT; CDR3 protein: CASSRFRGDSPLHF
V gene: TRBV7-3; clone size: few; J gene: TRBJ1-1; D gene: .; CDR3 DNA: TGTGCCAGCAGCTTGAGCACAAACACTGAAGCTTGCTTT; CDR3 protein: CASSLSTNTEACF
V gene: TRBV12-3/TRBV12-4; clone size: .; J gene: TRBJ1-1; D gene: TRBD1; CDR3 DNA: TGTGCCAGCAGTCCTCGACAGGGGGGATTGAAGAACACTGAAGCTTTCTTT; CDR3 protein: CASSPRQGGLKNTEAFF
V gene: TRBV11-3; clone size: many; J gene: TRBJ2-5; D gene: TRBD2; CDR3 DNA: TGTGCCAGCAGCTTTTCTAGCGGGCTACAAGAGACCCAGTACTTC; CDR3 protein: CASSFSSGLQETQYF
V gene: TRBV27; clone size: .; J gene: TRBJ1-6; D gene: .; CDR3 DNA: TGTGCCAGCAGTCCCATGGGGCGTAGGAATTCACCCCTCCACTTT; CDR3 protein: CASSPMGRRNSPLHF
V gene: TRBV19; clone size: many; J gene: TRBJ1-5; D gene: .; CDR3 DNA: TGTGCCAGTAGTTCCCGGGTGGTAGGGAGCAATCAGCCCCAGCATTTT; CDR3 protein: CASSSRVVGSNQPQHF
V gene: TRBV7-6; clone size: .; J gene: TRBJ2-7; D gene: .; CDR3 DNA: TGTGCCAGCAGCTTTCGGGGCCTCTTGGACGAGCAGTACTTC; CDR3 protein: CASSFRGLLDEQYF
V gene: TRBV27; clone size: many; J gene: TRBJ2-5; D gene: TRBD2; CDR3 DNA: TGTGCCAGCCGCCGTGGAGGGACGGACGGGAGGGAGACCCAGTACTTC; CDR3 protein: CASRRGGTDGRETQYF